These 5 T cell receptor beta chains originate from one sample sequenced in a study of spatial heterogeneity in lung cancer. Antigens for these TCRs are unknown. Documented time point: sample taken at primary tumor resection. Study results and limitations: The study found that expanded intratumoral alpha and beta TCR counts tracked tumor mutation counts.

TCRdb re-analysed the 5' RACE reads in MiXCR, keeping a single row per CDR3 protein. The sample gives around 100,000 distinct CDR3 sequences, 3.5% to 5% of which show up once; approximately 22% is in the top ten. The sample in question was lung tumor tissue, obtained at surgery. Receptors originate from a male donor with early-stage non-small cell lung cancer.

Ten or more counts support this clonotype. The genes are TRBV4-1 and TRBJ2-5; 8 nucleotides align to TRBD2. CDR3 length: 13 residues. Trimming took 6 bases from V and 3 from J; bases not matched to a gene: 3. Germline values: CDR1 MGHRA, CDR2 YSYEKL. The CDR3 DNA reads TGCGCCAGCAGGGGACTAGGGGAAGAGACCCAGTACTTC. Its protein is CASRGLGEETQYF.

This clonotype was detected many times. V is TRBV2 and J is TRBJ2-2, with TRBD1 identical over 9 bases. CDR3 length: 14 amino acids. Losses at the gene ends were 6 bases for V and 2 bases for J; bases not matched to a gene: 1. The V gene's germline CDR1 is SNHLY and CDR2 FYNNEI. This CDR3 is CASRTGGNTGELFF. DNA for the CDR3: TGTGCCAGCAGGACAGGGGGAAACACCGGGGAGCTGTTTTTT.

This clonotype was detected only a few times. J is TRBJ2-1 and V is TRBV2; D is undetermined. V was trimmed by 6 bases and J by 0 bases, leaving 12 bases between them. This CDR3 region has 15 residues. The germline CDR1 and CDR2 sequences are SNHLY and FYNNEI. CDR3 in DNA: TGTGCCAGCAGCCCAGGAGACCCCTCCTACAATGAGCAGTTCTTC. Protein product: CASSPGDPSYNEQFF.

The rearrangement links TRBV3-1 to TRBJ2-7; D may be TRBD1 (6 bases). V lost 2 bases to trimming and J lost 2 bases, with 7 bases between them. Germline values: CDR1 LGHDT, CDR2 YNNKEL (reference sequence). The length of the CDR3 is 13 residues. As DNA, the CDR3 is TGTGCCAGCAGCCAACGGACAGCCTACGAGCAGTACTTC. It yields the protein CASSQRTAYEQYF.

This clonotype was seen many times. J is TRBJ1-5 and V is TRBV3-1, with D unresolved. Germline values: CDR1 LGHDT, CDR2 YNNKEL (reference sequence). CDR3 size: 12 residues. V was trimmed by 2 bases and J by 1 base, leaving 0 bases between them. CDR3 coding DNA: TGTGCCAGCAGCCAAAGCAATCAGCCCCAGCATTTT. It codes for CASSQSNQPQHF.